This T cell receptor beta chain appears in the sequencing data of a study of identical twins. Study results and caveats: The conclusions drew on cross-sectional statistical analysis instead of tracking the same donors.

CDR3 size: 14 residues. V lost 2 bases, J lost 4 bases, and 11 bases lay in between. Using its own MiXCR run on the 5' RACE reads, TCRdb lists one record per CDR3 protein. Here the sample spans about 720,000 distinct CDR3 sequences, 15% to 20% being singletons. This clonotype was counted a few times. Its antigen remains unidentified. The sample also formed part of further work on T cells expressing NK-cell markers.

The sample comprised PBMCs. The receptor was isolated from a young woman in good health. The rearrangement links TRBV12-3 or TRBV12-4 to TRBJ1-2; D is perhaps TRBD1 (6 bases). This CDR3 reads CASSLMGAAYGYTF. The CDR3 region has the DNA TGTGCCAGCAGTTTAATGGGGGCAGCCTATGGCTACACCTTC.